One sample yielded the 19 T cell receptor beta chains listed below, sequenced in a study of blood T cells in healthy people across ages. Through a sample-barcoded 5' primer and a J-beta primer mix, a second PCR was run for about 6 to 12 cycles. TCRdb fed the 5' RACE reads into MiXCR, producing one record per CDR3 protein. Here the sample spans 550,000 to 700,000 distinct CDR3 sequences, approximately 25% being singletons. The sequenced sample was blood. These receptors originate from a woman between 70 and 85 years old in good health.

This clonotype has more than one count but fewer than ten. The gene calls are TRBV4-1 and TRBJ2-3; the match to TRBD2 covers 13 bases. This CDR3 region has 16 residues. The J segment lost 6 bases and the V segment lost 4 bases, leaving 7 bases of the junction unmatched. Germline CDR1 reads MGHRA; CDR2 reads YSYEKL. CDR3 sequence reads: CASSLLAGGLSDTQYF. The CDR3 bases are TGCGCCAGCAGCCTACTAGCGGGGGGGCTTTCGGATACGCAGTATTTT.

The chain carries TRBV28 and TRBJ2-4; no reliable D call. The CDR3 extends over 13 amino acids. CDR1 MDHEN and CDR2 SYDVKM come from the germline V gene. The V end lost 8 bases, the J end lost 3 bases, and 11 bases lay between the germline ends. CDR3 in amino acids: CASRGQSKNIQYF. As DNA, the CDR3 is TGTGCCAGCCGTGGGCAGAGCAAAAACATTCAGTACTTC.

The J gene is TRBJ2-5, the V gene TRBV4-3; possible D gene TRBD1, 6 bases. The J call is uncertain, as TRBJ2-1 better fits the DNA end. Germline CDR1 LGHNA, CDR2 YSLEER. This CDR3 has 17 residues. CDR3 DNA sequence: TGCGCCAGCAGCCAAGATAATGGGGGCATCCTCTACAATGAGCAGTTCTTC. This translates into CASSQDNGGILYNEQFF.

This clonotype was observed a handful of times. This chain joins TRBV7-2 and TRBJ2-5, with D perhaps TRBD1 (6 bases). The better agreement between TRBJ2-1 and the DNA end casts doubt on the J call. From germline, CDR1 is SGHTA and CDR2 FQGNSA. The CDR3 extends over 15 amino acids. Written as DNA, the CDR3 is TGTGCCAGCAGCTTAGGTGGGGGCCGGAACAATGAGCAGTTCTTC. This sequence encodes CASSLGGGRNNEQFF.

For the CDR3, the DNA is TGCAGCGTTGAAGAGGGAGTAAACTATGGCTACACCTTC. This sequence encodes CSVEEGVNYGYTF. The chain employs TRBV29-1 and TRBJ1-2; D unclear. The V gene lost 0 bases and the J gene lost 2 bases, with 7 bases spanning the gap. The CDR3 sequence is 13 residues long. From germline, CDR1 is SQVTM and CDR2 ANQGSEA.

The CDR3: CASRRDRPAYNEQFF. CDR3 DNA: TGTGCCAGCAGGAGAGACAGGCCGGCCTACAATGAGCAGTTCTTC. The chain carries TRBV2 and TRBJ2-1; D is perhaps TRBD1 (6 bases). The ends were cut back, 6 bases at V and 2 bases at J, with 14 bases in the middle. The germline V gene has CDR1 SNHLY and CDR2 FYNNEI. The CDR3 is 15 amino acids.

The gene calls are TRBV25-1 and TRBJ1-2, with a tentative D call TRBD1 (5 bases). The V and J ends lost 0 bases and 7 bases respectively, with 12 bases between them. The CDR3 runs 14 residues. Germline lookup yields CDR1 MGHDK and CDR2 SYGVNS. CDR3 coding DNA: TGTGCCAGCAGTGAATATCGCACCGGGGCTGGCTACACCTTC. Protein: CASSEYRTGAGYTF.

This clonotype appeared a few times. The chain employs TRBV4-2 and TRBJ2-1; maybe TRBD2 (5 bases). Germline V gene sequence: CDR1 LGHNA, CDR2 YNFKEQ. CDR3 length equals 15 residues. The V end was cut by 3 bases, the J end by 0 bases, with 9 bases between. The CDR3 sequence: CASSHRLASYNEQFF. Here the CDR3 DNA reads TGTGCCAGCAGCCACCGGCTAGCCTCCTACAATGAGCAGTTCTTC.

This chain joins TRBV29-1 and TRBJ2-7; 8 bases agree with TRBD2. The V gene's germline CDR1 is SQVTM and CDR2 ANQGSEA. Unmatched junction bases numbered 9, after V lost 4 bases and J lost 4 bases. The CDR3 contains 14 residues. The CDR3 DNA sequence: TGCAGCGTTGGCCCCAGAGCGGGAGAGTACGAGCAGTACTTC. This gives the protein CSVGPRAGEYEQYF.

The gene calls are TRBV20-1 and TRBJ1-5; D unresolved. The CDR3 is 12 amino acids. V was shortened by 3 bases and J by 5 bases, with 8 bases between the two germline ends. The germline gives CDR1 DFQATT, CDR2 SNEGSKA (reference sequence). CDR3 sequence reads: CSASTTDQPQHF. CDR3 nucleotide sequence: TGCAGTGCTAGTACCACAGATCAGCCCCAGCATTTT.

Here the CDR3 reads CASSFLSGGYYGYTF. CDR3 coding DNA: TGTGCCAGCAGCTTTCTTTCAGGGGGCTACTATGGCTACACCTTC. The J gene is TRBJ1-2, the V gene TRBV7-9; 8 bases are a match to TRBD1. With V trimmed by 3 bases and J by 3 bases, 6 bases remained unmatched. Germline-derived CDR1 and CDR2 are SEHNR and FQNEAQ (reference sequence). The length of the CDR3 is 15 residues.

The J gene is TRBJ2-1, the V gene TRBV20-1, with D tentatively TRBD2 (5 bases). The CDR3 runs 15 residues. From germline, CDR1 is DFQATT and CDR2 SNEGSKA (reference sequence). Trimming cost V 6 bases and J 4 bases, with 19 bases left between them. CDR3 coding DNA: TGCAGTGCCGCCGGACTTAATCCATCGTACAATGAGCAGTTCTTC. Translation: CSAAGLNPSYNEQFF.

This clonotype was counted only a few times. This sequence joins TRBV5-6 and TRBJ2-7; possibly TRBD1 for D (5 bases). CDR3 size: 15 residues. V was pared by 2 bases and J by 1 base, with 13 bases between. Germline V gene data show CDR1 as SGHDT and CDR2 as YYEEEE. The CDR3 loop reads CASSFMAGPSYEQYF. As DNA, the CDR3 is TGTGCCAGCAGCTTCATGGCAGGGCCATCCTACGAGCAGTACTTC.

Only a few counts were recorded for this clonotype. The genes are TRBV28 and TRBJ1-4, with TRBD1 matching 9 bases. The germline V gene has CDR1 MDHEN and CDR2 SYDVKM. CDR3 length: 15 amino acids. Losses at the gene ends were 7 bases for V and 8 bases for J; bases not matched to a gene: 11. The CDR3 loop reads CASTWPGTGNEKLFF. DNA for the CDR3: TGTGCCAGCACCTGGCCCGGGACAGGGAACGAAAAACTGTTTTTT.

This clonotype was observed a few times. CDR3 region: CSALQGTNEKLFF. The CDR3 coding sequence is TGCAGTGCTCTTCAGGGGACTAATGAAAAACTGTTTTTT. V is TRBV20-1 and J is TRBJ1-4; TRBD1 is a possible D gene (6 bases). Trimming took 5 bases from V and 2 from J, leaving 9 bases between them. The CDR3 totals 13 residues. CDR1 DFQATT and CDR2 SNEGSKA come from the germline V gene (reference sequence).

The CDR3 DNA is TGTGCCAGCACGATGACCCCCGGCGGGGCTTCACCCCTCCACTTT. It specifies CASTMTPGGASPLHF. V is TRBV28 and J is TRBJ1-6; D possibly corresponds to TRBD1 (5 bases). The V gene lost 7 bases and the J gene lost 9 bases, with 19 bases spanning the gap. The CDR3 has 15 amino acids. From germline, CDR1 is MDHEN and CDR2 SYDVKM.

The rearrangement links TRBV29-1 to TRBJ2-2; D is possibly TRBD1 or TRBD2 (5 bases each). The CDR3 covers 15 residues. V shed 1 base and J shed 7 bases, with 16 bases lying between them. Germline loops: CDR1 SQVTM, CDR2 ANQGSEA. The CDR3 spells CSVEALQGEYGELFF. The CDR3 DNA is TGCAGCGTTGAAGCCTTGCAAGGGGAGTACGGGGAGCTGTTTTTT.

The rearrangement uses TRBV4-1 and TRBJ2-7; TRBD2 might be the D (6 bases). V gave up 3 bases and J gave up 3 bases, with 12 bases separating them. From germline, CDR1 is MGHRA and CDR2 YSYEKL. The CDR3 is made up of 14 amino acids. CDR3 sequence (DNA): TGCGCCAGCAGCCACCCGGGAGTCAACTACGAGCAGTACTTC. It translates to CASSHPGVNYEQYF.

The V gene is TRBV20-1, the J gene TRBJ2-1; D uncertain. The V end lost 0 bases, the J end lost 4 bases, and 13 bases lay between the germline ends. The length of the CDR3 is 15 residues. CDR1 and CDR2 (germline): DFQATT, SNEGSKA (reference sequence). The CDR3 sequence: CSARDHRAAYNEQFF. CDR3 coding DNA: TGCAGTGCTAGAGATCACCGGGCGGCTTACAATGAGCAGTTCTTC.